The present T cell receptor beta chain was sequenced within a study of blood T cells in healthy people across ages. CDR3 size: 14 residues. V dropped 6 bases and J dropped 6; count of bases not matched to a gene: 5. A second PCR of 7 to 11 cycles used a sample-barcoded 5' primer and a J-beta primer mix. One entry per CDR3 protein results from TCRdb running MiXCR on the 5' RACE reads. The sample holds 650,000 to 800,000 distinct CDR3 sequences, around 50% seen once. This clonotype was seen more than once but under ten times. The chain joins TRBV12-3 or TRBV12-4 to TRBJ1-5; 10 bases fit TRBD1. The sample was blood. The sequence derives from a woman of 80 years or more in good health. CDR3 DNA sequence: TGTGCCAGCAGCGCAGGACAGGGGGGTCAGCCCCAGCATTTT. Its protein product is CASSAGQGGQPQHF.